The source of this T cell receptor (beta chain) is a study of CD8 T cells in ankylosing spondylitis. Study-level points and caveats: A TCR beta motif of several highly homologous variants seemed to mark ankylosing spondylitis blood.

Quantitative barcoded 5'-RACE was used to prepare TCR beta libraries. MiXCR, run by TCRdb on the 5' RACE reads, gives a single entry per CDR3 protein. The table lists over 700,000 distinct CDR3 sequences, around 17% of them singletons. This clonotype occurred a few times. The target antigen is unknown. This clonotype originated in a male donor with ankylosing spondylitis. Sequencing was done on a sample of blood, either unsorted or a sorted T cell fraction (not recorded which).

This chain's CDR3 is CASSPRGGDGDTEAFF. The CDR3 DNA sequence: TGTGCCAGCAGCCCCAGGGGGGGCGACGGGGACACTGAAGCTTTCTTT. This sequence joins TRBV5-6 and TRBJ1-1; 7 nucleotides agree with TRBD1. The CDR3 is 16 amino acids. The V gene's germline CDR1 is SGHDT and CDR2 YYEEEE. V dropped 4 bases and J dropped 3; count of bases not matched to a gene: 12. Together with reference TRBV5-6 and TRBJ1-1, the CDR3 gives the full variable domain: DAGVTQSPTHLIKTRGQQVTLRCSPKSGHDTVSWYQQALGQGPQFIFQYYEEEERQRGNFPDRFSGHQFPNYSSELNVNALLLGDSALYLCASSPRGGDGDTEAFFGQGTRLTVV.